This T cell receptor beta chain derives from a study of beta chain features in type 1 diabetes (dated by TCRdb to the late 2010s). About the investigation overall: Mean age, gender distribution, total cell number and subset yield were not different between patients and healthy donors. A total of roughly 110 million sorted cells were examined across all samples, and the number of cells per subset was strongly correlated with RNA yield. Whereas all 28 donors provided naive and central memory subsets, regulatory and stem cell-like memory subsets were isolated from just 8 patients and roughly 8 healthy donors. The study compared TCRB repertoires of sorted circulating CD4+ T cell subsets between recently diagnosed type 1 diabetes patients and matched healthy donors.

Broad study findings and their caveats: A moderate but significant shortening of TCRB CDR3 length was observed in type 1 diabetes patients in all four CD4+ subsets. Patients with type 1 diabetes made fewer insertions and deleted more nucleotides at VDJ recombination sites, implying thymic rearrangement abnormalities. PCR may preferentially amplify shorter templates, but because patient and control samples were amplified and corrected together, any resulting skew would affect both groups equally. Naive, central memory and regulatory TCRB repertoires appeared to be more alike among patients than among healthy donors. Because small numbers of individuals were included in the HLA sub-analyses, any influence of HLA type on TCRB rearrangement was left unresolved. Because cDNA was sequenced instead of genomic DNA, highly expressing activated cells could be over-represented, though the groups showed no difference in activation or CD3 levels.

A single peripheral blood draw of about 116 mL on average was collected from each donor into heparinised tubes. A BD FACSAria II and a panel including CD45RO, CCR7, CD25, CD127, CD95 and CD27 were used to sort naive, central memory, regulatory and stem cell-like memory CD4+ T cells. All sorted populations exceeded 95% purity. PBMCs were isolated right away by Lymphoprep density gradient centrifugation and were stained directly, without culture. So that batch effects would be minimized, each experiment stained and sorted samples in pairs, pairing one healthy donor with one patient. Based on the germline V gene (reference sequence), the CDR1 and CDR2 sequences are GTSNPN and SVGIG. V loses 2 bases, J loses 1 base, and the germline ends lie 14 bases apart. The cysteine opens and the phenylalanine closes a CDR3 of 15 amino acids. The entry retains the CDR3 DNA only, 45 bases that are in frame from base 1.

All of the isolated RNA was reverse transcribed with the High Capacity cDNA Reverse Transcription Kit, so expressed TCRB transcripts were sequenced. Deep immunoSEQ sequencing was performed on naive, central memory and regulatory T cell samples, with an average of around 3.5 million total reads per sample. Sorted cells were lysed in RLT buffer, and RNA was extracted using DNase-treated RNeasy Micro or Mini kits according to cell number. To prevent cross-contamination, each cell subset was processed individually, whereas patient and healthy donor samples were processed jointly. The immunoSEQ multiplex PCR was used to amplify TCRB sequences from cDNA, generating 87-bp fragments that spanned the CDR3 region. Sequencing of the amplicons was performed on the Illumina HiSeq platform. For the original study's pipeline: PCR bias was computationally corrected using synthetic template baselines, reads within Hamming distance 2 were collapsed, and singletons that could not be merged were discarded. By aligning reads against IMGT, V, D and J genes, CDR3 length, and insertions or deletions at six rearrangement sites were assigned. Clonotype counts were normalized to sorted cell number within each subset before computing true diversity and Gini coefficients with the tcR R package. The overlap coefficient, calculated on TCRB nucleotide sequences, was used to quantify repertoire sharing. Drawn from immuneACCESS, this table holds only the in-frame rearrangements with V and J called that TCRdb kept. Clones are partly lost; checked studies trace under half to an unresolved V gene and leave the rest unexplained. Clonal size and the V and J genes are those of that table, whereas D and trimming came from the DNA. For this sample the table gives approximately 150,000 clones, of which 7.5% to 9.5% were detected only once. 2% to 2.5% of the sample is taken by the ten largest.

With respect to this clone: No antigen is known for it. No per-base quality is available; no much larger clone lies one base away.

The TCR comes from a woman in her late teens or twenties in good health. This receptor chain uses TRBV30 and TRBJ1-2, with an unclear D gene assignment. Input material: central memory CD4+ T cells from blood. The CDR3 protein sequence reads: CAWSTLTGFNYGYTF. Here is the DNA: TGTGCCTGGAGTACCCTAACGGGATTTAACTATGGCTACACCTTC.